This T cell receptor (beta chain) derives from a study of radiotherapy plus CTLA-4 blockade in lung cancer. Looking at the study overall: With about a third of patients having disease control, objective responses were seen in roughly 18%.

As regards this clone: The antigen remains unidentified.

Sequenced by immunoSEQ multiplex PCR; TCRdb stores in-frame clones only, minus some. The sample yields 25,000 to 35,000 clones, around 73% seen once. Focal radiation and CTLA-4 blockade (ipilimumab) were tested in chemo-refractory metastatic non-small-cell lung cancer patients. General study results and limits: In blood, after radiotherapy plus ipilimumab, tumor-derived TCR clones expanded.

The CDR3 has 14 amino acids. CDR1 MNHEY and CDR2 SVGAGI come from the germline V gene. The ends were cut back, 4 bases at V and 0 bases at J, with 10 bases in the middle. The sample consisted of peripheral blood, taken from a patient treated with radiotherapy plus ipilimumab. This clonotype originated in a human donor with non-small cell lung cancer who had stable disease on radiotherapy plus ipilimumab. The V call is TRBV6-5, the J call TRBJ2-7; D perhaps matches TRBD2 (5 bases). The CDR3 protein is CASSSAGSSYEQYF. CDR3 sequence (DNA): TGTGCCAGCAGTTCGGCGGGTTCCTCCTACGAGCAGTACTTC.